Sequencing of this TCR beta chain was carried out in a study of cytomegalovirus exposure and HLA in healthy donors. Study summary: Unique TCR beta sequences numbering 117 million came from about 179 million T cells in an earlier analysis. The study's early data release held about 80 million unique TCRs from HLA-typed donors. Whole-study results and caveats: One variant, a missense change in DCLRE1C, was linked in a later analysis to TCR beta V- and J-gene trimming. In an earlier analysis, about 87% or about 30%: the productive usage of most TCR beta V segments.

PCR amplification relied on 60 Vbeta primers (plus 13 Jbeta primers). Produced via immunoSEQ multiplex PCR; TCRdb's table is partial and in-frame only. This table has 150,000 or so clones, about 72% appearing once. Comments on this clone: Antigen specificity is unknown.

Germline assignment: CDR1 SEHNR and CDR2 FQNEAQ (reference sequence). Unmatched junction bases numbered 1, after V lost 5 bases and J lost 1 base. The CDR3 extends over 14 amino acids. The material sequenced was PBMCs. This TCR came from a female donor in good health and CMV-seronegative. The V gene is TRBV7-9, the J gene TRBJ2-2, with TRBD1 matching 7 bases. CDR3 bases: TGTGCCAGCAGCCGGACAGGGAACACCGGGGAGCTGTTTTTT. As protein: CASSRTGNTGELFF.